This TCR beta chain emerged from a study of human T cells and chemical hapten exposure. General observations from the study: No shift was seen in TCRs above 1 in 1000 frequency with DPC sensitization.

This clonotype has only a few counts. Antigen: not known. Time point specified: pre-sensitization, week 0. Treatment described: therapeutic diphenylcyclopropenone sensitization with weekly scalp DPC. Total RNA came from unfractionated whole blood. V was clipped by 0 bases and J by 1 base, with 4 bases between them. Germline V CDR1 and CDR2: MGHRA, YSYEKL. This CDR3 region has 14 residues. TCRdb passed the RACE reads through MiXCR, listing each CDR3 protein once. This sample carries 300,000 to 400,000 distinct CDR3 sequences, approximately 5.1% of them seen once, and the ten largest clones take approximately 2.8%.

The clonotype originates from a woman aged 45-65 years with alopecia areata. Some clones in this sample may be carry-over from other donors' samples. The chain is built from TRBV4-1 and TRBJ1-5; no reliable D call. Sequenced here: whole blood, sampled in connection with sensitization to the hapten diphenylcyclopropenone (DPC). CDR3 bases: TGCGCCAGCAGCCAAGAACCCAGCAATCAGCCCCAGCATTTT. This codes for CASSQEPSNQPQHF.